The T cell receptor (beta chain) described here comes from a study of blood T cell repertoires in COVID-19 (dated by TCRdb to the early 2020s). Context from the whole study: The collaborator samples originated in the United States, Italy and Spain and spanned the acute and convalescent phases of COVID-19. The material from the prospective study consisted of cDNA or gDNA derived from T cells, B-cell-depleted T cells, or PBMCs. Samples were obtained from the ongoing ImmuneRACE study (first 160 participants) and from roughly 1,300 subjects provided by 6 global collaborators. Subjects who had been exposed to COVID-19, were actively infected with it, or had recovered from it provided the deeply sampled blood TCRbeta repertoires that made up the dataset. Where HLA class I and class II types were available, the types were taken from metadata supplied by the sample provider, not from assay-based typing. The repertoires were released in a freely available public database intended as a resource for research on the immune response to SARS-CoV-2. Sample metadata almost always included a de-identified subject ID, COVID-19 status, age in years and sex.

TCRbeta CDR3 regions were amplified from genomic DNA by means of the immunoSEQ Assay, a bias-controlled multiplex PCR. The authors' analysis ran thus. Nucleated cell counts per sample were estimated from amplification of reference gene primers within the assay. To quantify the absolute abundance of each unique TCRbeta CDR3 rearrangement, sequence reads were collapsed and filtered. For each sample, productive Simpson clonality was calculated by taking the square root of Simpson's diversity index across productive rearrangements. The source is immuneACCESS, and TCRdb retained only in-frame sequences with V and J called. Part of the clones is not carried over; for the studies checked, unresolved V genes explain less than half of this, and the remainder is unexplained. The V and J calls and clone size were taken over from that table, and D and trimming were inferred from the DNA. This sample has around 200,000 clones in its table, and approximately 83% of those were observed once. Of the sample, 4.4% falls within the top ten clones.

The investigation overall reported the following: Clinical and demographic metadata were provided uncurated, with the amount varying by source and participant.

Whole blood was collected in K2EDTA tubes by collaborating institutions according to the institutions' own protocols. For TCRbeta analysis, collaborator samples were shipped as frozen whole blood, as isolated PBMCs, or as DNA extracted from either sample type. In the case of this clone: The target of this receptor is not known. It has no much larger one-base neighbor in the sample; base qualities were not kept.

From the cysteine through the phenylalanine, the CDR3 covers 14 amino acids. Only the CDR3 DNA stays, 42 bases, in frame from base 1. At the junction V is shortened by 1 base and J by 5 bases, with 6 bases in between. The germline V gene (reference sequence) provides CDR1 SEHNR and CDR2 FQNEAQ. This receptor was obtained from a man aged 45 to 65 with active or convalescent COVID-19. The sequenced sample was peripheral blood. The chain was built from TRBV7-9 and TRBJ1-6; the D region possibly corresponds to TRBD1 (5 bases align). The CDR3 amino acid sequence is: CASSLVGDNSPLHF. At the DNA level, the sequence is TGTGCCAGCAGCTTAGTAGGGGATAATTCACCCCTCCACTTT.